This T cell receptor (beta chain) was observed in a study of neurological immune-mediated disorders. Noted time point: longitudinal time-point 1 (baseline). From germline, CDR1 is SGDLS and CDR2 YYNGEE. V dropped 3 bases and J dropped 1; count of bases not matched to a gene: 6. The CDR3 runs 17 residues. Study-level findings and limits: Because no CDR3 amino acid sequences were shared across subjects by expanded clones, private repertoires were suggested in all groups. Healthy controls had more TCR clonal expansion than multiple sclerosis, which showed the least, whereas HTLV-1-associated myelopathy showed the most.

TCRdb recomputed calls from the 5' RACE reads with MiXCR, one row per CDR3 protein. The sample has around 60,000 distinct CDR3 sequences; roughly 10% are singletons. This clonotype was detected ten times or more. Its antigen is unidentified. The specimen sequenced was PBMCs. The gene calls are TRBV9 and TRBJ2-5, with 13 bases identical to TRBD2. This TCR derives from a male donor with HTLV-1-associated myelopathy (HAM/TSP). The CDR3 sequence is CASSDGLAGAPQETQYF. In nucleotides, the CDR3 is TGTGCCAGCAGCGACGGACTAGCGGGGGCCCCCCAAGAGACCCAGTACTTC.